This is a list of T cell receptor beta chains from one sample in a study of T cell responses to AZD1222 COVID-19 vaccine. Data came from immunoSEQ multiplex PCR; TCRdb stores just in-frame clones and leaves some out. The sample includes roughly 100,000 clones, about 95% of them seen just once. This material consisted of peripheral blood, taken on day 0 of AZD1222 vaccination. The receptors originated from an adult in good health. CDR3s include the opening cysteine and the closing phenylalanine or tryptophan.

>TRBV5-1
CASRTGTFWDTQYF
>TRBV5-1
CASTPDLTATEAFF
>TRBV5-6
CASSLGGAGWERVINEQFF
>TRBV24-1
CATSDPSGVGTDTQYF
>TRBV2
CASSEVLGLAGAETQYF
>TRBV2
CASRGQGYGYTF
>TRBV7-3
CASSLSGGMNTEAFF
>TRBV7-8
CASSPGINYGYTF
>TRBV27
CASALGENQPQHF
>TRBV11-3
CASSGSGGQEFF
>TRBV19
CASSIRGAQHF
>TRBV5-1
CASSLGTGRDNEQFF
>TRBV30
CAWSVEGSGNSPLHF
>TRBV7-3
CASSLGTSGNEQFF
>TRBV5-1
CASSRGTAETQYF
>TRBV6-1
CASSESSRDEQFF
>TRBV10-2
CASAQADTTDTQYF
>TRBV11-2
CASSRTGSRVTEAFF
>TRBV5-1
CASSPVWGRVDPRADTQYF
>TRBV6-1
CASSDGTGALKTQYF
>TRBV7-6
CASSLRLAVGTGELFF
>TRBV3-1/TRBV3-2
CASSGETGGMGDYGYTF
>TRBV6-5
CASRGSTSYEQYF
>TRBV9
CASSPWPELQDTEAFF
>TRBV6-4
CASSRESNQPQHF
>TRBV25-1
CASSGDSSNQPQHF
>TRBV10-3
CAISDSNYEQYF
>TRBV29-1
CSVVYNTGELFF
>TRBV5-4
CASRVAGGMDGYTF
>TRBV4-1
CASSQVGLGMGNQPQHF
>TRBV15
CATRKDNVNTEAFF
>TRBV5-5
CASSLEGQGYTEAFF
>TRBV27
CASRPSGRLNSPLHF
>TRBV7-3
CASSPGQGALSPLHF
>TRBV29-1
CSVGAVFADEQYF
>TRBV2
CASSESGGEIQPQHF
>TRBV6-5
CARPLGRRNTEAFF
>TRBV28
CASSLQGDLRLSTF
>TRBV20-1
CSAAKGGEAFF
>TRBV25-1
CASSEFSYEQYF
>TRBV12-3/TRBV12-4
CASSGVNTEAFF
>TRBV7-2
CASSLGGTSGRADEQFF
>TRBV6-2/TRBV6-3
CASSYLISGTGELFF
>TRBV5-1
CASSLEMTGRLYEQYF
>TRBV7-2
CASSEHRASGANVLTF
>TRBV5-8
CASSPGTGSRSNQSQHF
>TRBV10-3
CAISAPEGGQGTEAFF
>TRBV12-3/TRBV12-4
CASSSGGADTF
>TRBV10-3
CAISESQVAHYGYTF
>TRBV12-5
CASGSRDSYNEQFF